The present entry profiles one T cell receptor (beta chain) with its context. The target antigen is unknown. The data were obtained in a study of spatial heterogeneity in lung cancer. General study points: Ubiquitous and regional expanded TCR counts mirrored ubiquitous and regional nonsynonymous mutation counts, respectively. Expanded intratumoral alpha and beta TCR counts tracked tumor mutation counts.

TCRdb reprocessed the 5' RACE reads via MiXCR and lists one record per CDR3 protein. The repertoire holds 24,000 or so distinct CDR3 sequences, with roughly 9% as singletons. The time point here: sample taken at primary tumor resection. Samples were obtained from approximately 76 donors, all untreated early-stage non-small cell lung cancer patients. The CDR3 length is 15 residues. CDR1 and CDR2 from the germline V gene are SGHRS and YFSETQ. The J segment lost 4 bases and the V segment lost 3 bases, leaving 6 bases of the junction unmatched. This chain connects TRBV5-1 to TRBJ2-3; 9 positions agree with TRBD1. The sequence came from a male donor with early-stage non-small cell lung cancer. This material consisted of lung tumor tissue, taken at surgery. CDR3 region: CASSYPDRGADTQYF. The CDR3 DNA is TGCGCCAGCAGCTATCCGGACAGGGGTGCAGATACGCAGTATTTT. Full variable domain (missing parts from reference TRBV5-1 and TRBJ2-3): KAGVTQTPRYLIKTRGQQVTLSCSPISGHRSVSWYQQTPGQGLQFLFEYFSETQRNKGNFPGRFSGRQFSNSRSEMNVSTLELGDSALYLCASSYPDRGADTQYFGPGTRLTVL.